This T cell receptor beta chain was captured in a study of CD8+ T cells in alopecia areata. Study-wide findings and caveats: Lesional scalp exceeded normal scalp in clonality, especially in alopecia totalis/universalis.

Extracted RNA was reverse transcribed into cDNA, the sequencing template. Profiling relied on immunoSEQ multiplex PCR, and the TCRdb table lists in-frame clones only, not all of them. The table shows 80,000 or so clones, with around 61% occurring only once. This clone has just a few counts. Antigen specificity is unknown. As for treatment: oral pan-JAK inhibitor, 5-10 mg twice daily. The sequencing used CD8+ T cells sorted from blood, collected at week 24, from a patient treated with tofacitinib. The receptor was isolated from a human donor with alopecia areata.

The CDR3 loop is CSVEVGNTEAFF. The CDR3 nucleotides are TGCAGCGTTGAAGTGGGGAACACTGAAGCTTTCTTT. This chain uses TRBV29-1 with TRBJ1-1; D is unclear. CDR1 and CDR2 from the germline V gene are SQVTM and ANQGSEA. The germline V and J ends were trimmed by 1 base and 1 base, with 4 bases remaining between them. The CDR3 has 12 amino acids.